This TCR beta chain came from a study of blood T cell repertoires in COVID-19. V shed 7 bases, J shed 0 bases, and the junction held 9 bases outside the gene matches. The CDR3 loop spans 16 amino acids. CDR1 and CDR2 (germline): SGHTA, FQGNSA. In the original processing: For nucleated cells, counts were estimated from reference gene primer amplification. This table comes from immunoSEQ multiplex PCR, and its TCRdb copy is limited to in-frame clones, with some not included. V and J calls and clone size follow that table, whereas D and trimming were derived from the DNA. The sample lists some 180,000 clones, 82% seen once, with roughly 8% in the top ten.

V gene TRBV7-2 combines with J gene TRBJ2-1; the match to TRBD2 covers 7 bases. The sequenced sample consisted of peripheral blood. This TCR came from a woman in her fifties or sixties with COVID-19, enrolled during active disease. CDR3 sequence (DNA): TGTGCCAGCACCCTCTCTAGCGGTCTCTCCTACAATGAGCAGTTCTTC. Its protein product is CASTLSSGLSYNEQFF.